The rows below give T cell receptor beta chains drawn from one sample of a study of T cell responses to AZD1222 COVID-19 vaccine. Using immunoSEQ multiplex PCR, the repertoire was profiled, and TCRdb retains in-frame clones only, with some absent. The table shows 100,000 to 150,000 clones, with 87% occurring only once. Specimen: peripheral blood, collected on day 0 of AZD1222 vaccination. These receptor sequences come from an adult in good health. CDR3s include the opening cysteine and the closing phenylalanine or tryptophan. The order of the fields is clone size, V gene, D gene, J gene, CDR3 DNA, CDR3 protein. The D gene is left open where the match is weak. For some rows the clone size is stated as once, few or many, or as a class when expanded; others skip it.

size: NA
V: TRBV19
D: TRBD1
J: TRBJ1-1
DNA: TGTGCCAGTAGTATAGACGAGACAGGGATGAACACTGAAGCTTTCTTT
CDR3: CASSIDETGMNTEAFF

size: NA
V: TRBV5-1
D: NA
J: TRBJ1-1
DNA: TGCGCCAGCAGCTTGGTCGGAGGGAACACTGAAGCTTTCTTT
CDR3: CASSLVGGNTEAFF

size: NA
V: TRBV3-1/TRBV3-2
D: TRBD2
J: TRBJ2-7
DNA: TGTGCCAGCAGCCAAACGACTAGCGACCACGAGCAGTACTTC
CDR3: CASSQTTSDHEQYF

size: NA
V: TRBV2
D: NA
J: TRBJ1-2
DNA: TGTGCCAGCAGCCAGGAGAGCTTTCGCTATGGCTACACCTTC
CDR3: CASSQESFRYGYTF

size: once
V: TRBV30
D: NA
J: TRBJ1-2
DNA: TGTGCCTGGAGCTGGCACTATGGCTACACCTTC
CDR3: CAWSWHYGYTF

size: NA
V: TRBV5-1
D: NA
J: TRBJ2-1
DNA: TGCGCCAGCAGCTTGGGAGGGGCCAATGAGCAGTTCTTC
CDR3: CASSLGGANEQFF

size: NA
V: TRBV27
D: NA
J: TRBJ1-1
DNA: TGTGCCAGCAGTTTGAACGGAATGAACACTGAAGCTTTCTTT
CDR3: CASSLNGMNTEAFF

size: NA
V: TRBV5-4
D: TRBD2
J: TRBJ2-1
DNA: TGTGCCAGCAGCTTGGCCAAGCGGGGGGTCTACAATGAGCAGTTCTTC
CDR3: CASSLAKRGVYNEQFF

size: NA
V: TRBV28
D: TRBD1
J: TRBJ1-5
DNA: TGTGCCAGCAGTTTCCAGGGGGAGTGGATGCAGCCCCAGCATTTT
CDR3: CASSFQGEWMQPQHF

size: NA
V: TRBV5-6
D: TRBD2
J: TRBJ2-4
DNA: TGTGCCAGCAGCTATCCGACTAGCGGGAGGGACATTCAGTACTTC
CDR3: CASSYPTSGRDIQYF

size: NA
V: TRBV27
D: TRBD2
J: TRBJ2-7
DNA: TGTGCCAGCAGTCCCTTAGCGGGAGGAACCTACGAGCAGTACTTC
CDR3: CASSPLAGGTYEQYF

size: once
V: TRBV18
D: NA
J: TRBJ2-1
DNA: TGTGCCAGCTCACCACGAGGCAGCTACAATGAGCAGTTCTTC
CDR3: CASSPRGSYNEQFF

size: NA
V: TRBV7-3
D: NA
J: TRBJ2-3
DNA: TGTGCCAGCAGCCAATTGGGACTTAAAAGAGATACGCAGTATTTT
CDR3: CASSQLGLKRDTQYF

size: NA
V: TRBV19
D: NA
J: TRBJ1-2
DNA: TGTGCCAGTATAGGAGATCCCAACTATGGCTACACCTTC
CDR3: CASIGDPNYGYTF

size: NA
V: TRBV9
D: NA
J: TRBJ2-2
DNA: TGTGCCAGCAGCGTAGCTAGGGCAGCGAACACCGGGGAGCTGTTTTTT
CDR3: CASSVARAANTGELFF

size: NA
V: TRBV18
D: NA
J: TRBJ2-5
DNA: TGTGCCAGCTCACCGATTGCACAAGAGACCCAGTACTTC
CDR3: CASSPIAQETQYF

size: NA
V: TRBV18
D: NA
J: TRBJ2-3
DNA: TGTGCCACCTCACCGAGCCAATTTGGTGCGGATACGCAGTATTTT
CDR3: CATSPSQFGADTQYF

size: NA
V: TRBV28
D: NA
J: TRBJ1-5
DNA: TGTGCCAGCAGTTCCCTGAGGGACGGAAGATTCAATCAGCCCCAGCATTTT
CDR3: CASSSLRDGRFNQPQHF

size: NA
V: TRBV11-2
D: NA
J: TRBJ2-1
DNA: TGTGCCAGTAGGCTGGGCTCCTACAATGAGCAGTTCTTC
CDR3: CASRLGSYNEQFF

size: NA
V: TRBV2
D: TRBD1
J: TRBJ1-1
DNA: TGTGCCAGCAACTTCGACAGGGGAGGGACTGAAGCTTTCTTT
CDR3: CASNFDRGGTEAFF

size: NA
V: TRBV6-1
D: NA
J: TRBJ1-3
DNA: TGTGCCAGCAGTGAAAAGGCAGGGGGAAACACCATATATTTT
CDR3: CASSEKAGGNTIYF

size: NA
V: TRBV4-1
D: NA
J: TRBJ1-1
DNA: TGCGCCAGCAGCCAAGTGGCTAGAAAAAACACTGAAGCTTTCTTT
CDR3: CASSQVARKNTEAFF

size: NA
V: TRBV5-1
D: TRBD2
J: TRBJ2-7
DNA: TGCGCCAGCAGCTGGACATTGACTAGCGGGAGTTACGAGCAGTACTTC
CDR3: CASSWTLTSGSYEQYF

size: NA
V: TRBV5-1
D: NA
J: TRBJ2-5
DNA: TGCGCCAGCAGCCCACTACTCGGCGACCAAGAGACCCAGTACTTC
CDR3: CASSPLLGDQETQYF

size: few
V: TRBV30
D: NA
J: TRBJ1-1
DNA: TGTGCCTGGAGGTGGGGGTTGAACACTGAAGCTTTCTTT
CDR3: CAWRWGLNTEAFF

size: NA
V: TRBV18
D: TRBD1
J: TRBJ2-2
DNA: TGTGCCAGCTCACTATCCGGGACAGGGGAAACCGGGGAGCTGTTTTTT
CDR3: CASSLSGTGETGELFF

size: once
V: TRBV19
D: NA
J: TRBJ1-1
DNA: TGTGCCAGTAGTGCCGGCGTCAGGTACACTGAAGCTTTCTTT
CDR3: CASSAGVRYTEAFF

size: NA
V: TRBV30
D: TRBD1
J: TRBJ1-1
DNA: TGTGCCTGGACCTCTGGGACAGTAGAAGCTTTCTTT
CDR3: CAWTSGTVEAFF

size: NA
V: TRBV27
D: TRBD1
J: TRBJ2-1
DNA: TGTGCCAGCAGTGGCAATTCCCCGACAGGGCAGCCCTACAATGAGCAGTTCTTC
CDR3: CASSGNSPTGQPYNEQFF

size: NA
V: TRBV29-1
D: TRBD2
J: TRBJ2-7
DNA: TGCAGCGTTGCCCGGGGGGTTTCCTACGAGCAGTACTTC
CDR3: CSVARGVSYEQYF

size: hyperexpanded
V: TRBV29-1
D: TRBD2
J: TRBJ2-1
DNA: TGCAGCGCTCTAGAGCGGGAGGGGAATGAGCAGTTCTTC
CDR3: CSALEREGNEQFF

size: NA
V: TRBV29-1
D: NA
J: TRBJ1-2
DNA: TGCAGCGTTGAAGGGGAGGCACCCTATGGCTACACCTTC
CDR3: CSVEGEAPYGYTF

size: NA
V: TRBV27
D: NA
J: TRBJ2-3
DNA: TGTGCCAGCAGTTCCCCGGCCCTGCCGCAGTATTTT
CDR3: CASSSPALPQYF

size: NA
V: TRBV7-2
D: TRBD2
J: TRBJ2-5
DNA: TGTGCCAGCAGCTTAGGTAGCGGGAGGCAAGAGACCCAGTACTTC
CDR3: CASSLGSGRQETQYF

size: NA
V: TRBV5-4
D: NA
J: TRBJ2-7
DNA: TGTGCCAGCAGCTTAGAACCCGACGGTTCCATCTACGAGCAGTACTTC
CDR3: CASSLEPDGSIYEQYF

size: NA
V: TRBV11-2
D: NA
J: TRBJ2-3
DNA: TGTGCCAGCAGCCCGGGCGGGGCCCTACGGCCAGATACGCAGTATTTT
CDR3: CASSPGGALRPDTQYF

size: NA
V: TRBV6-5
D: NA
J: TRBJ2-2
DNA: TGTGCCAGCAGTTACTCGAGCCAGATCACCGGGGAGCTGTTTTTT
CDR3: CASSYSSQITGELFF

size: NA
V: TRBV19
D: NA
J: TRBJ1-5
DNA: TGTGCCAGTAATCTTTATAGCAATCAGCCCCAGCATTTT
CDR3: CASNLYSNQPQHF

size: NA
V: TRBV20-1
D: NA
J: TRBJ2-1
DNA: TGCAGTGCCCAGTACAATGAGCAGTTCTTC
CDR3: CSAQYNEQFF

size: NA
V: TRBV12-3/TRBV12-4
D: NA
J: TRBJ2-7
DNA: TGTGCCAGCAGTTTACGAGGCGAGCAGTACTTC
CDR3: CASSLRGEQYF

size: NA
V: TRBV3-1/TRBV3-2
D: NA
J: TRBJ1-1
DNA: TGTGCCAGCAGCCAAGGTTTCGGCAGGAACACTGAAGCTTTCTTT
CDR3: CASSQGFGRNTEAFF

size: NA
V: TRBV4-3
D: TRBD2
J: TRBJ2-3
DNA: TGCGCCAGCAGCCAAGATCCCCCACTAGCGGGAAGGGATACGCAGTATTTT
CDR3: CASSQDPPLAGRDTQYF

size: NA
V: TRBV27
D: NA
J: TRBJ1-5
DNA: TGTGCCAGCAGTGCCACAGGGAGGCAAGCCCAGCATTTT
CDR3: CASSATGRQAQHF

size: NA
V: TRBV30
D: NA
J: TRBJ1-3
DNA: TGTGCCTGGAGTGGCGACGGGGACTCTGGAAACACCATATATTTT
CDR3: CAWSGDGDSGNTIYF

size: medium-sized
V: TRBV25-1
D: NA
J: TRBJ1-1
DNA: TGTGCCAGCAGTGGAGGGGGGGGAGCTTTCTTT
CDR3: CASSGGGGAFF

size: NA
V: TRBV19
D: NA
J: TRBJ1-5
DNA: TGTGCCAGTAGTATGACAATCACGGGCAATCAGCCCCAGCATTTT
CDR3: CASSMTITGNQPQHF

size: NA
V: TRBV28
D: NA
J: TRBJ2-7
DNA: TGTGCCAGCAGTGGGATAATCTACGAGCAGTACTTC
CDR3: CASSGIIYEQYF